The clone carrying this T cell receptor (beta chain) appeared a few times. The data are from a study of blood T cell repertoires in COVID-19. Turning to the study itself: The United States, Italy and Spain supplied acute and convalescent COVID-19 samples. Sources were T cells, B-cell-depleted T cells, or PBMCs; the material itself was cDNA or gDNA.

Authors' analysis steps: Estimation of nucleated cell counts was performed using reference gene primer amplification. Produced via immunoSEQ multiplex PCR; TCRdb's table is partial and in-frame only. The DNA gave D and trimming, while V, J and clone size come from that table. The sample shows fewer than 85,000 clones, 65% to 80% of them seen only once. In germline, CDR1 is SQVTM, CDR2 ANQGSEA. V was clipped by 5 bases and J by 3 bases; unmatched bases: 6. The CDR3 length is 14 residues. The sequence came from a woman older than 75 with active or convalescent COVID-19. J is TRBJ1-3 and V is TRBV29-1; 8 positions match TRBD1. The source material was peripheral blood. The CDR3 region is CSVTDRDHGNTIYF. For the CDR3, the DNA is TGCAGCGTTACGGACAGGGATCATGGAAACACCATATATTTT.